This T cell receptor beta chain was captured by sequencing in a study of blood T cell repertoires in COVID-19. Background on the study: Some COVID-19 samples were acute and others convalescent; all came from the United States, Italy and Spain. The cDNA or gDNA used as material had been derived from T cells, B-cell-depleted T cells, or PBMCs.

Authors' data handling: Estimates of nucleated cell counts were drawn from the amplification of reference gene primers. The method was immunoSEQ multiplex PCR; TCRdb's version includes in-frame clones alone and lacks a portion of them. D and trimming come from the DNA, and the V and J calls and clone size come from that table. The data contain 90,000 to 100,000 clones, approximately 84% of them seen just once; the ten biggest clones take up 17%. Notes on this clone: The sample holds other DNA sequences that translate to the same CDR3.

The ends were cut back, 3 bases at V and 8 bases at J, with 13 bases in the middle. Germline values: CDR1 SGHTA, CDR2 FQGTGA. CDR3 length: 13 residues. The sample taken for sequencing was peripheral blood. The clonotype comes from a woman in her fifties or sixties with acute or convalescent COVID-19. V is TRBV7-3 and J is TRBJ1-2; D not resolved. The CDR3 spells CASSFLGGNGYTF. CDR3 sequence (DNA): TGTGCCAGCAGCTTTTTGGGAGGGAACGGCTACACCTTC.